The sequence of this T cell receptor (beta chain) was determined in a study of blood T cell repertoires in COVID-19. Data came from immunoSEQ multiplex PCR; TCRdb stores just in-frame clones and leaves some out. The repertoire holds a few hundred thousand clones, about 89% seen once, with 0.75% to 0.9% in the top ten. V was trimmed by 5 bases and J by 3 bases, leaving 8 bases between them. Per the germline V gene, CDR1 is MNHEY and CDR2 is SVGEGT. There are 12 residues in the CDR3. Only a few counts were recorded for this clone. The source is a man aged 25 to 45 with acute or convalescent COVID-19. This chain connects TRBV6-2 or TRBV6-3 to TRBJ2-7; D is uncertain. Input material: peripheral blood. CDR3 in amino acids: CASSRGFYEQYF. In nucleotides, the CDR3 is TGTGCCAGCAGTAGAGGTTTCTACGAGCAGTACTTC.